There are a few counts of the clone carrying this T cell receptor (beta chain). TCRdb reprocessed the 5' RACE reads via MiXCR and lists one record per CDR3 protein. The top ten clones hold about 2.4% of a sample with fewer than 250,000 distinct CDR3 sequences, about 17% of them seen once. Germline V gives CDR1 MNHNS, CDR2 SASEGT. CDR3 length equals 14 residues. V lost 3 bases to trimming and J lost 3 bases, with 10 bases between them. This record comes from a study of T-cell memory formation after mild COVID-19. Input material: PBMCs or a T cell subset sorted from them (not recorded which). The receptor comes from an adult woman who had mild COVID-19 (a few samples of this study predate the infection). Cell type and time point are not known. The rearrangement joins TRBV6-1 to TRBJ2-3; TRBD1 is a possible D gene (6 bases). The CDR3 spells CASSEGAGTDTQYF. CDR3 DNA: TGTGCCAGCAGTGAGGGGGCAGGGACAGATACGCAGTATTTT.